Presented here are 32 T cell receptor beta chains from one specimen sequenced in a study of blood T cell repertoires in COVID-19. The repertoire was sequenced with immunoSEQ multiplex PCR; TCRdb's copy has only in-frame clones and lacks some. This table holds roughly 230,000 clones, 88% found once. The material sequenced was peripheral blood. The origin of the receptors is a man in his 70s with acute or convalescent COVID-19.

The chain combines TRBV6-2 or TRBV6-3 with TRBJ2-1; 8 bases match TRBD2. The junction had 18 bases not matched to a gene; V was cut back by 0 bases and J by 8 bases. Germline CDR1 is MNHEY and CDR2 is SVGEGT. This CDR3 region has 19 residues. CDR3 sequence: CASSYSISRMVAGKDEQFF. The CDR3 nucleotides read TGTGCCAGCAGTTACTCGATCTCTCGCATGGTAGCGGGGAAGGATGAGCAGTTCTTC.

The chain joins TRBV5-1 to TRBJ2-1; a possible D gene is TRBD1 (6 bases). Germline V lookup: CDR1 SGHRS, CDR2 YFSETQ. The length of the CDR3 is 16 residues. V lost 0 bases and J 8 bases, leaving 18 bases between the germline ends. The CDR3 reads CASSLDGLPGVDEQFF. The CDR3 DNA sequence: TGCGCCAGCAGCTTGGACGGACTGCCAGGGGTGGATGAGCAGTTCTTC.

DNA for the CDR3: TGTGCCAGCAGTTTATCACCGGGGTGGTACGAGCAGTACTTC. This codes for CASSLSPGWYEQYF. The rearrangement links TRBV27 to TRBJ2-7, with a possible D match to TRBD2 (5 bases). The CDR3 spans 14 residues. Trimming cost V 0 bases and J 4 bases, with 10 bases left between them. CDR1 MNHEY and CDR2 SMNVEV come from the germline V gene (reference sequence).

V gene TRBV19 combines with J gene TRBJ2-1; 7 nucleotides line up with TRBD1. The J segment lost 4 bases and the V segment lost 6 bases, leaving 3 bases of the junction unmatched. CDR3 length: 13 residues. CDR1 and CDR2 from the germline V gene are LNHDA and SQIVND (reference sequence). This CDR3 reads CASRTGQYNEQFF. The CDR3 region has the DNA TGTGCCAGTAGAACGGGACAGTACAATGAGCAGTTCTTC.

This sequence joins TRBV19 and TRBJ1-2, with TRBD1 identical over 7 bases. Germline loops: CDR1 LNHDA, CDR2 SQIVND (reference sequence). The CDR3 spans 15 residues. V dropped 6 bases and J dropped 1; count of bases not matched to a gene: 8. The CDR3 bases are TGTGCCAGTAGACCGACAGGGCTGCTTAACTATGGCTACACCTTC. Residues: CASRPTGLLNYGYTF.

V is TRBV12-3 or TRBV12-4 and J is TRBJ2-2; tentatively, D is TRBD2 (5 bases). The germline V and J ends were trimmed by 4 bases and 5 bases, with 5 bases remaining between them. The CDR3 is 12 amino acids. In DNA, the CDR3 is TGTGCCAGCAGTTCGGGAACCGGGGAGCTGTTTTTT. It translates to CASSSGTGELFF.

The chain combines TRBV4-2 with TRBJ2-7, with TRBD2 identical over 9 bases. The V gene end was trimmed by 0 bases and the J gene end by 7 bases; junction bases not matched to a gene: 13. CDR1 and CDR2 from the germline V gene are LGHNA and YNFKEQ. The CDR3 spans 17 residues. The chain's CDR3 is CASSQDLLAGPEREQYF. CDR3 DNA: TGTGCCAGCAGCCAAGATCTGCTAGCGGGACCCGAGCGGGAGCAGTACTTC.

This chain links TRBV14 with TRBJ1-4; D uncertain. Trimming pared 4 bases from V and 5 bases from J, leaving 11 bases between. The CDR3 is made up of 14 amino acids. Germline-derived CDR1 and CDR2 are SGHDN and FVKESK. CDR3 in DNA: TGTGCCAGCAGCCGTCTACAGAACAATGAAAAACTGTTTTTT. Its protein is CASSRLQNNEKLFF.

The rearrangement links TRBV6-5 to TRBJ2-7; 11 bases fit TRBD2. Germline V gene data show CDR1 as MNHEY and CDR2 as SVGAGI. There are 15 residues in the CDR3. After removal of 8 bases from V and 0 bases from J, the junction contained 6 bases not matched to a gene. CDR3: CASVPSGRSSYEQYF. The CDR3 bases are TGTGCCAGCGTCCCTAGCGGGAGGAGCTCCTACGAGCAGTACTTC.

The rearrangement links TRBV5-1 to TRBJ2-1; 13 bases align to TRBD2. The ends lost 2 bases at V and 4 bases at J; junction bases unmatched: 9. Germline V gene lookup returns CDR1 SGHRS and CDR2 YFSETQ. This CDR3 comprises 18 residues. This chain's CDR3 is CASSLQPLLAGGYNEQFF. CDR3 bases: TGCGCCAGCAGCTTACAACCCCTACTAGCGGGAGGGTACAATGAGCAGTTCTTC.

The chain employs TRBV5-1 and TRBJ2-7; a weak D match, TRBD1 (7 bases). CDR3 length: 14 residues. The V gene lost 4 bases and the J gene lost 1 base, with 12 bases spanning the gap. Germline loops: CDR1 SGHRS, CDR2 YFSETQ. Here the CDR3 DNA reads TGCGCCAGCAGCGCGGGACAGTCGTCCTACGAGCAGTACTTC. Residues: CASSAGQSSYEQYF.

The chain couples TRBV25-1 to TRBJ2-7; D gene uncertain. V lost 3 bases and J lost 1, with 10 bases in between. The CDR3 runs 14 residues. Germline CDR1 is MGHDK and CDR2 is SYGVNS. DNA of the CDR3: TGTGCCAGCAGTGATATGTCGGGTTCCTACGAGCAGTACTTC. Translating gives CASSDMSGSYEQYF.

The V and J genes are TRBV6-6 and TRBJ2-7; D might be TRBD1 (6 bases). Germline V CDR1 and CDR2: MNHNY, SVGAGI (reference sequence). V was pared by 6 bases and J by 2 bases, with 14 bases between. This CDR3 contains 14 residues. CDR3 loop: CASRPDRFTYEQYF. For the CDR3, the DNA is TGTGCCAGCAGACCCGACAGGTTCACCTACGAGCAGTACTTC.

The chain links TRBV5-1 to TRBJ2-1, with 13 bases aligning to TRBD2. Germline V lookup: CDR1 SGHRS, CDR2 YFSETQ. The CDR3 is 18 amino acids. V trimming: 7 bases; J trimming: 0 bases; junction bases outside the gene matches: 10. Written as DNA, the CDR3 is TGCGCCAGCCGCACCGGGACTAGCGGGATTCCCTCCTACAATGAGCAGTTCTTC. This gives the protein CASRTGTSGIPSYNEQFF. The full variable domain, rest sourced from reference TRBV5-1 and TRBJ2-1, is KAGVTQTPRYLIKTRGQQVTLSCSPISGHRSVSWYQQTPGQGLQFLFEYFSETQRNKGNFPGRFSGRQFSNSRSEMNVSTLELGDSALYLCASRTGTSGIPSYNEQFFGPGTRLTVL.

The chain recombines TRBV7-8 with TRBJ1-6; no firm D call. Germline V lookup: CDR1 SGHVS, CDR2 FQNEAQ. CDR3 size: 15 residues. V lost 1 base and J 10 bases, leaving 14 bases between the germline ends. This CDR3 reads CASSLGGNGKSPLHF. CDR3 nucleotides: TGTGCCAGCAGCTTAGGAGGGAATGGGAAATCACCCCTCCACTTT.

The chain combines TRBV18 with TRBJ1-6; TRBD1 matches at 7 bases. The CDR3 contains 15 residues. Germline values: CDR1 KGHSH, CDR2 LQKENI. The J segment lost 7 bases and the V segment lost 2 bases, leaving 5 bases of the junction unmatched. The chain's CDR3 is CASSPSQGGNSPLHF. The DNA for the CDR3 is TGTGCCAGCTCACCAAGCCAGGGGGGCAATTCACCCCTCCACTTT.

This clone has a single count. The chain employs TRBV7-6 and TRBJ1-6; D call uncertain. This CDR3 region has 15 residues. Trimming removed 0 bases from V and 8 bases from J, with 11 bases in between. Germline V gene data show CDR1 as SGHVS and CDR2 as FNYEAQ. This CDR3 is CASSLARIPDSPLHF. The CDR3, as DNA: TGTGCCAGCAGCTTAGCGCGTATACCTGATTCACCCCTCCACTTT.

The V call is TRBV3-1 (or the pseudogene TRBV3-2), the J call TRBJ2-3; D perhaps matches TRBD2 (5 bases). Germline V gene sequence: CDR1 LGHDT, CDR2 YNNKEL (reference sequence). Trimming left V 4 bases short and J 0 bases short, with 8 bases between. The CDR3 is 14 residues long. This CDR3 is CASSPRGSTDTQYF. For the CDR3, the DNA is TGTGCCAGCAGCCCCCGGGGTAGCACAGATACGCAGTATTTT.

The rearrangement links TRBV28 to TRBJ1-5; 7 bases agree with TRBD1. The CDR3 extends over 14 amino acids. The V gene end was trimmed by 7 bases and the J gene end by 7 bases; junction bases not matched to a gene: 10. Germline CDR1 and CDR2: MDHEN and SYDVKM. The CDR3 DNA sequence: TGTGCCAGCACCGCAGGGGGATTGAGGCAGCCCCAGCATTTT. Translation gives CASTAGGLRQPQHF.

The rearrangement links TRBV3-1 (or the pseudogene TRBV3-2) to TRBJ2-5; 10 bases agree with TRBD1. V lost 4 bases, J lost 3 bases, and 5 bases stayed unmatched. The CDR3 covers 15 residues. The germline V gene has CDR1 LGHDT and CDR2 YNNKEL (reference sequence). The DNA of the CDR3 is TGTGCCAGCAGCCGCGGGACAGGGGCTGAAGAGACCCAGTACTTC. It encodes CASSRGTGAEETQYF.

This clone was detected only once. The V and J genes are TRBV7-6 and TRBJ1-6; TRBD1 agrees at 7 bases. J gave up 6 bases and V 1 base, and 12 bases lay outside the gene matches. The CDR3 extends over 18 amino acids. Germline V gene sequence: CDR1 SGHVS, CDR2 FNYEAQ. Here the CDR3 DNA reads TGTGCCAGCAGCTTAGTACGGGGCCCGGGACAGCCTAATTCACCCCTCCACTTT. Its protein product is CASSLVRGPGQPNSPLHF.

The J gene is TRBJ2-1, the V gene TRBV5-1; TRBD2 aligns across 10 bases. J lost 4 bases, V lost 2 bases, and 6 bases had no gene match. The CDR3 runs 16 residues. Germline V gene sequence: CDR1 SGHRS, CDR2 YFSETQ. In DNA form, the CDR3 reads TGCGCCAGCAGCTTTACTAGCGGGATTTCGTACAATGAGCAGTTCTTC. It specifies CASSFTSGISYNEQFF.

Written as DNA, the CDR3 is TGTGCCAGCAGCCAAACTTTCACGAACAATCAGCCCCAGCATTTT. This codes for CASSQTFTNNQPQHF. The chain couples TRBV11-2 to TRBJ1-5; no clear D gene. V shed 5 bases and J shed 3 bases, with 14 bases lying between them. The CDR3 loop spans 15 amino acids. Germline V gene lookup returns CDR1 SGHAT and CDR2 FQNNGV.

The chain is built from TRBV19 and TRBJ2-1, with D possibly matching TRBD1 (5 bases). The germline V gene encodes CDR1 LNHDA and CDR2 SQIVND (reference sequence). Trimming shortened V by 7 bases and J by 2 bases, and 12 bases separated the two germline ends. CDR3 size: 14 residues. The chain's CDR3 is CASNQGIAYNEQFF. DNA for the CDR3: TGTGCCAGTAATCAGGGCATCGCCTACAATGAGCAGTTCTTC.

V gene TRBV29-1 combines with J gene TRBJ2-3, with 11 bases identical to TRBD1. CDR1 is SQVTM, CDR2 ANQGSEA, per germline. The CDR3 covers 13 residues. The V segment lost 6 bases and the J segment 7 bases; nucleotides outside the gene matches: 6. CDR3 region: CSVGDRGSYTQYF. The CDR3 DNA reads TGCAGCGTGGGGGACAGGGGGTCATATACGCAGTATTTT.

The genes are TRBV28 and TRBJ1-3, with TRBD1 matching 7 bases. CDR1 and CDR2 (germline): MDHEN, SYDVKM. There are 13 residues in the CDR3. The ends lost 8 bases at V and 5 bases at J; junction bases unmatched: 6. The CDR3 coding sequence is TGTGCCAGCCGACAGGGTTTGAGAAACACCATATATTTT. Its translation is CASRQGLRNTIYF.

This clone has just one count. The chain links TRBV19 to TRBJ1-4, with TRBD1 as a possible D gene (5 bases). Germline V lookup: CDR1 LNHDA, CDR2 SQIVND (reference sequence). The CDR3 sequence is 15 residues long. Trimming removed 6 bases from V and 3 bases from J, with 14 bases in between. This CDR3 reads CASSATGEANEKLFF. The CDR3 DNA reads TGTGCCAGTAGCGCTACGGGGGAAGCTAATGAAAAACTGTTTTTT.

The V gene is TRBV5-1, the J gene TRBJ2-7; 7 bases are shared with TRBD2. This CDR3 contains 15 residues. The germline CDR1 and CDR2 sequences are SGHRS and YFSETQ. The ends lost 5 bases at V and 0 bases at J; junction bases unmatched: 8. DNA for the CDR3: TGCGCCAGCAGTTTCCTAGCGGATAGCTCCTACGAGCAGTACTTC. This sequence encodes CASSFLADSSYEQYF.

This chain links TRBV7-6 with TRBJ2-7; D might be TRBD2 (6 bases). The CDR3 has 13 residues. Trimming cost V 8 bases and J 4 bases, with 15 bases left between them. Looked up from germline, CDR1 is SGHVS and CDR2 is FNYEAQ. CDR3 loop: CASADGGIYEQYF. For the CDR3, the DNA is TGTGCCAGCGCCGATGGGGGGATATACGAGCAGTACTTC.

This chain uses TRBV18 with TRBJ2-7, with TRBD2 matching over 11 bases. V gave up 4 bases and J gave up 3 bases; unmatched junction bases: 5. Germline V gives CDR1 KGHSH, CDR2 LQKENI. This CDR3 contains 15 residues. The chain's CDR3 is CASSLSGRANYEQYF. DNA for the CDR3: TGTGCCAGCTCACTTAGCGGGAGGGCCAACTACGAGCAGTACTTC.

V gene TRBV15 combines with J gene TRBJ2-5, with 10 bases identical to TRBD2. CDR1 and CDR2 from the germline V gene are LNHNV and YYDKDF (reference sequence). Trimming at V came to 0 bases and at J to 5 bases, leaving 9 bases not matched to a gene. The CDR3 runs 17 residues. Written as DNA, the CDR3 is TGTGCCACCAGCAGAGATGCATCTAGCGGGAGTTCCGAGACCCAGTACTTC. It encodes CATSRDASSGSSETQYF.

This sequence joins TRBV9 and TRBJ2-7, with 9 bases that match TRBD1. Germline trimming cut 4 bases from V and 3 bases from J; bases unmatched to any gene: 5. There are 14 residues in the CDR3. CDR1 SGDLS and CDR2 YYNGEE come from the germline V gene. CDR3 DNA sequence: TGTGCCAGCAGCAGTAGGGGACAGGGCTACGAGCAGTACTTC. It encodes CASSSRGQGYEQYF.